This T cell receptor beta chain appears in the sequencing data of a study of T cells in tuberculosis. After thawing and overnight rest, PBMC were stained with GMM-loaded CD1B tetramer, viability dye and anti-CD3 for sorting. The CD1B tetramers carried C32 glucose monomycolate purified from Rhodococcus equi. Before cryopreservation, the sorted PBMC lost their CD14-expressing monocytes. TCR-alpha and TCR-beta chains were sequenced unpaired. TCRdb keeps only in-frame clones here, not all; method: immunoSEQ multiplex PCR. In the table there are nearly 60,000 clones, approximately 91% of which are singletons. Germline values: CDR1 MDHEN, CDR2 SYDVKM. The V gene end was trimmed by 7 bases and the J gene end by 3 bases; junction bases not matched to a gene: 6. The CDR3 length is 14 residues.

This receptor was identified in an adult woman with latent tuberculosis. The sequenced sample consisted of CD1b-GMM tetramer-negative cells sorted from PBMCs. The chain carries TRBV28 and TRBJ2-3, with TRBD1 identical over 8 bases. The CDR3 loop is CASIDGTGTDTQYF. CDR3 DNA: TGTGCCAGCATTGATGGGACAGGAACAGATACGCAGTATTTT.